This T cell receptor beta chain was captured in a study of cytomegalovirus exposure and HLA in healthy donors. V shed 5 bases and J shed 4 bases, with 6 bases lying between them. The germline CDR1 and CDR2 sequences are SEHNR and FQNEAQ (reference sequence). The CDR3 loop spans 12 amino acids. The PCR employed 60 Vbeta primers together with 13 Jbeta primers. In the authors' workflow: Some 80 million unique TCR beta chains, roughly 11 million shared, were counted in a later analysis. Some clones are missing from TCRdb's copy, which holds only in-frame ones; the method was immunoSEQ multiplex PCR. The V and J calls and clone size come from that table; D and trimming were worked out from the DNA. The sample has over 65,000 clones, about 80% seen once.

The clonotype was recovered from a man in his sixties in good health and CMV-seropositive. The V and J genes are TRBV7-9 and TRBJ1-3, with D hard to call. The sequencing input was PBMCs. CDR3 DNA: TGTGCCAGCAGCCCTCTGGGAAACACCATATATTTT. Amino acids: CASSPLGNTIYF. The full variable domain, completed using reference TRBV7-9 and TRBJ1-3, is DTGVSQNPRHKITKRGQNVTFRCDPISEHNRLYWYRQTLGQGPEFLTYFQNEAQLEKSRLLSDRFSAERPKGSFSTLEIQRTEQGDSAMYLCASSPLGNTIYFGEGSWLTVV.